This T cell receptor (beta chain) was sequenced for a study of low-dose radiotherapy and immunotherapy resistance in tumors. The CDR3 has 14 amino acids. The germline gives CDR1 DFQATT, CDR2 SNEGSKA (reference sequence). Trimming removed 1 base from V and 4 bases from J; junction bases left unmatched: 7. Time point described: after trial treatment. Treatment of the sample: LDRT plus nivolumab, ipilimumab, low-dose cyclophosphamide and aspirin (RACIN trial). The donors' regimen was nivolumab, ipilimumab, aspirin, low-dose cyclophosphamide and low-dose radiotherapy. This clonotype was counted at least ten times. Alpha- and beta-chain coverage of first-strand cDNA came from TRAV- and TRBV-specific primers. A constant-region primer paired with the V-primer adapter amplified TCRs over about 20 PCR cycles. TCRdb reanalysed the reads using MiXCR and keeps one entry per CDR3 protein. The data show more than 70,000 distinct CDR3 sequences, with 20% to 25% seen just once and about 13% held by the top ten.

The chain couples TRBV20-1 to TRBJ2-7, with 7 bases identical to TRBD1. Sequencing was performed on PBMCs, taken after low-dose radiotherapy plus immunotherapy. This TCR was sampled from a female donor with ovarian cancer. CDR3 sequence: CSARGAGGTYEQYF. DNA for the CDR3: TGCAGTGCTAGAGGGGCAGGGGGAACGTACGAGCAGTACTTC.